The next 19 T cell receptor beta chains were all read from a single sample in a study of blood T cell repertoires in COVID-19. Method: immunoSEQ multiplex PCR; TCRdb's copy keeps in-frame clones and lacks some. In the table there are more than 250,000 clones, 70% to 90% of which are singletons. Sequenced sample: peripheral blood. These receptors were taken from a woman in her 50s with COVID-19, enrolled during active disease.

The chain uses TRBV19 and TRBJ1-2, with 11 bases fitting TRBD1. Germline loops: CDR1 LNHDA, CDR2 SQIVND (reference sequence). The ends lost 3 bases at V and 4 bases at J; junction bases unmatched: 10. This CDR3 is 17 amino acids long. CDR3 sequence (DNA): TGTGCCAGTAGTATGCCCTGGGACAGGGGGGATTTCTATGGCTACACCTTC. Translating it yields CASSMPWDRGDFYGYTF.

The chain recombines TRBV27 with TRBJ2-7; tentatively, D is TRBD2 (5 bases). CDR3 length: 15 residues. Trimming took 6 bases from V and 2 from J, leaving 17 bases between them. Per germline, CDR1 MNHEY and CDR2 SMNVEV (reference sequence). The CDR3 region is CASSPSGGFPYEQYF. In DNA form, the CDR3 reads TGTGCCAGCAGCCCTTCCGGCGGGTTCCCCTACGAGCAGTACTTC.

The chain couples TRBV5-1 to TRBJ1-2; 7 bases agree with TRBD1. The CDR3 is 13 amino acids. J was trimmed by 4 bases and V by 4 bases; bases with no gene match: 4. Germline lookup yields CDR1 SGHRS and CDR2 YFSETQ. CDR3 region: CASSPGTAYGYTF. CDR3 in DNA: TGCGCCAGCAGCCCCGGGACAGCCTATGGCTACACCTTC.

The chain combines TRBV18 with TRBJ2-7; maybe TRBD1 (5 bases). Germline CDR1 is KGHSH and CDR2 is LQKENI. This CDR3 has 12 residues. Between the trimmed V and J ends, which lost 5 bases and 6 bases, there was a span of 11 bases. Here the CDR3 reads CASSTGHAEQYF. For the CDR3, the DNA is TGTGCCAGCTCAACCGGACACGCCGAGCAGTACTTC. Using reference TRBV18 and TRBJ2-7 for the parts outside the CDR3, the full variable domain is NAGVMQNPRHLVRRRGQEARLRCSPMKGHSHVYWYRQLPEEGLKFMVYLQKENIIDESGMPKERFSAEFPKEGPSILRIQQVVRGDSAAYFCASSTGHAEQYFGPGTRLTVT.

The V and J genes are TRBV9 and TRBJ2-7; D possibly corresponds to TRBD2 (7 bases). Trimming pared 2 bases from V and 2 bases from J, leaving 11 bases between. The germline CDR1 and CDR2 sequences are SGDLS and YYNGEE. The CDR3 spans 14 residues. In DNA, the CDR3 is TGTGCCAGCAGCGTCGGAGGGGGGGCCTACGAGCAGTACTTC. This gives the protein CASSVGGGAYEQYF. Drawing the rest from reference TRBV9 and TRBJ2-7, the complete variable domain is DSGVTQTPKHLITATGQRVTLRCSPRSGDLSVYWYQQSLDQGLQFLIQYYNGEERAKGNILERFSAQQFPDLHSELNLSSLELGDSALYFCASSVGGGAYEQYFGPGTRLTVT.

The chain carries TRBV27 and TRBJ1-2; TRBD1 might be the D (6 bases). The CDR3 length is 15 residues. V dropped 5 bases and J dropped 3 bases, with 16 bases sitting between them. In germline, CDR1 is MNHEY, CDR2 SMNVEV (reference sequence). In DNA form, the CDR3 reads TGTGCCAGCAGTCTAAGCTCGGGGGGCCACTATGGCTACACCTTC. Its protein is CASSLSSGGHYGYTF.

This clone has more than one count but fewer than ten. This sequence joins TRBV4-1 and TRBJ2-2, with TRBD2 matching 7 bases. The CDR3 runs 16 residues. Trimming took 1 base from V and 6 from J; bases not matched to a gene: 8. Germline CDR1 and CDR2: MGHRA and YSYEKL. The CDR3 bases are TGCGCCAGCAGCCAAGGGGGCGGGAGACGCCCCGGGGAGCTGTTTTTT. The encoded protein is CASSQGGGRRPGELFF.

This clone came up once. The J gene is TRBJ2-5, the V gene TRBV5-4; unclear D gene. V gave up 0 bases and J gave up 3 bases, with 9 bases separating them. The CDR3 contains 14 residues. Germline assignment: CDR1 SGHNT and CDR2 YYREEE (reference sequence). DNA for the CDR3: TGTGCCAGCAGCTTGGGAGGTACCAAAGAGACCCAGTACTTC. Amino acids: CASSLGGTKETQYF.

The CDR3 here is CASSTTGGYEQYF. Written as DNA, the CDR3 is TGTGCCAGCTCAACGACAGGGGGCTACGAGCAGTACTTC. The rearrangement links TRBV18 to TRBJ2-7; TRBD1 matches at 9 bases. Germline V gives CDR1 KGHSH, CDR2 LQKENI. V dropped 5 bases and J dropped 3; count of bases not matched to a gene: 2. This CDR3 is 13 amino acids long. Full variable domain (remainder filled in from reference TRBV18 and TRBJ2-7): NAGVMQNPRHLVRRRGQEARLRCSPMKGHSHVYWYRQLPEEGLKFMVYLQKENIIDESGMPKERFSAEFPKEGPSILRIQQVVRGDSAAYFCASSTTGGYEQYFGPGTRLTVT.

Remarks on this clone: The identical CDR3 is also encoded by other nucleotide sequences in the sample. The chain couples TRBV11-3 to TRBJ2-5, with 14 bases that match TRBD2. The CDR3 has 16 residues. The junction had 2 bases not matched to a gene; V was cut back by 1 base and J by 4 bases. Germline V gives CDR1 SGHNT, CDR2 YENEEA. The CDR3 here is CASSLGLAGGGETQYF. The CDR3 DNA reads TGTGCCAGCAGCTTAGGACTAGCGGGAGGGGGAGAGACCCAGTACTTC.

The CDR3 DNA reads TGTGCCAGCAGCTTGACTAGCGGGAGGGACGAGCAGTACTTC. It encodes CASSLTSGRDEQYF. The chain carries TRBV5-4 and TRBJ2-7; 13 bases are shared with TRBD2. J was trimmed by 5 bases and V by 1 base; bases with no gene match: 0. Germline values: CDR1 SGHNT, CDR2 YYREEE (reference sequence). This CDR3 comprises 14 residues.

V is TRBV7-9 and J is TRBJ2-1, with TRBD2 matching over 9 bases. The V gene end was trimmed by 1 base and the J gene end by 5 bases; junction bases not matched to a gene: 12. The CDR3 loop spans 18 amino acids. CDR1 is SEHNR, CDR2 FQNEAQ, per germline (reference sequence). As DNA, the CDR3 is TGTGCCAGCAGCTTAGGATCCTCCGGGACTAGCAGACACAATGAGCAGTTCTTC. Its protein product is CASSLGSSGTSRHNEQFF. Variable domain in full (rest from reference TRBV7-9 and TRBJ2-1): DTGVSQNPRHKITKRGQNVTFRCDPISEHNRLYWYRQTLGQGPEFLTYFQNEAQLEKSRLLSDRFSAERPKGSFSTLEIQRTEQGDSAMYLCASSLGSSGTSRHNEQFFGPGTRLTVL.

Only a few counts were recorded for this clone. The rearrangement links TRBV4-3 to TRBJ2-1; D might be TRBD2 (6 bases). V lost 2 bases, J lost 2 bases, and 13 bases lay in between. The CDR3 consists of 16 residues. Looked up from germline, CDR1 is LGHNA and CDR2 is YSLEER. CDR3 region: CASSQLGLPAYNEQFF. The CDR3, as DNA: TGCGCCAGCAGCCAACTGGGACTCCCCGCCTACAATGAGCAGTTCTTC.

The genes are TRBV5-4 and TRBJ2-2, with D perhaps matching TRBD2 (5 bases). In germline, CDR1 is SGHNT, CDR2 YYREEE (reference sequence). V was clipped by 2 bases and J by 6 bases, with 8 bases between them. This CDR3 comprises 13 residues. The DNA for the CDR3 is TGTGCCAGCAGCTTACGGGAAGCCGGGGAGCTGTTTTTT. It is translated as CASSLREAGELFF.

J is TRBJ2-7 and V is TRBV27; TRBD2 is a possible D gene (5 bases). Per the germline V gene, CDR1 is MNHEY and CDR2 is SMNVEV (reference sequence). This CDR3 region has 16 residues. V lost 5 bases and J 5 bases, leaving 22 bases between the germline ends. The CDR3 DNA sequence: TGTGCCAGCAGTAGCTCCGGGATCAACGCAGGAGACGAGCAGTACTTC. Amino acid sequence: CASSSSGINAGDEQYF.

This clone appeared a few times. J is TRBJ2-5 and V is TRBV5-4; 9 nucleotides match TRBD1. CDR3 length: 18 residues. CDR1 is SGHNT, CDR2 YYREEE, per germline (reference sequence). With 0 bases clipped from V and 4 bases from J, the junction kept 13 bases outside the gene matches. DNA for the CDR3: TGTGCCAGCAGCTTGGAGAACAGGGGGCGCGACGGACGAGAGACCCAGTACTTC. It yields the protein CASSLENRGRDGRETQYF.

The CDR3 is CASSSDTGFGEKLFF. The CDR3 DNA sequence: TGTGCCAGCAGCTCCGATACAGGGTTCGGGGAAAAACTGTTTTTT. V is TRBV13 and J is TRBJ1-4, with D possibly matching TRBD1 (6 bases). CDR1 and CDR2 (germline): PRHDT, FYEKMQ (reference sequence). CDR3 length: 15 residues. Trimming cost V 4 bases and J 8 bases, with 17 bases left between them.

DNA for the CDR3: TGTGCCAGTACAAAAAACACCGGGGAGCTGTTTTTT. This sequence encodes CASTKNTGELFF. The gene calls are TRBV19 and TRBJ2-2; no clear D. Germline CDR1 and CDR2: LNHDA and SQIVND (reference sequence). The CDR3 covers 12 residues. The V end was cut by 7 bases, the J end by 2 bases, with 5 bases between.

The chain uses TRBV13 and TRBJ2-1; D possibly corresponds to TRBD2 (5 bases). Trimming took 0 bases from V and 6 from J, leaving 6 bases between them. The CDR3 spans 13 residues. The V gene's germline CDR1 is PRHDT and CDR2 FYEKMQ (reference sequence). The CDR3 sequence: CASSLGGINEQFF. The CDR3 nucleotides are TGTGCCAGCAGCTTAGGCGGGATCAATGAGCAGTTCTTC.